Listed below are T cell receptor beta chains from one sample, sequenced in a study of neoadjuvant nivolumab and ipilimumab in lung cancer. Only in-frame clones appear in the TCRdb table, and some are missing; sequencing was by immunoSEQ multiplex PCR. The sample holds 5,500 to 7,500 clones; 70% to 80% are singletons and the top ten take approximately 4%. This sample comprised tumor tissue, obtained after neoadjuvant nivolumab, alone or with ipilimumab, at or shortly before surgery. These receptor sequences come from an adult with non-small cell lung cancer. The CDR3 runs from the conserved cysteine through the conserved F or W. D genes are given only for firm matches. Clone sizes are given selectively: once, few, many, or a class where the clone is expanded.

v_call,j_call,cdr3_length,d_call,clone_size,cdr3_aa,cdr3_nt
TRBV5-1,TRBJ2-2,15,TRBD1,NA,CASSLRTGDTGELFF,TGCGCCAGCAGCTTGCGCACAGGGGACACCGGGGAGCTGTTTTTT
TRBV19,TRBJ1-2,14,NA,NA,CASTWVSRDYGYTF,TGTGCCAGTACCTGGGTCAGCAGGGACTATGGCTACACCTTC
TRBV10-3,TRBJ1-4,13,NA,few,CAINTGPNEKLFF,TGTGCCATCAACACCGGGCCTAATGAAAAACTGTTTTTT
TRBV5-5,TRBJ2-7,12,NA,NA,CASSLGKYEQYF,TGTGCCAGCAGCTTAGGAAAATACGAGCAGTACTTC
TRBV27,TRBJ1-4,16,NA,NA,CASSMMTGAPNEKLFF,TGTGCCAGCAGCATGATGACAGGCGCCCCTAATGAAAAACTGTTTTTT
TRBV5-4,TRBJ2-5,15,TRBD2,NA,CASSLRLAGAETQYF,TGTGCCAGCAGCTTACGACTAGCGGGAGCGGAGACCCAGTACTTC
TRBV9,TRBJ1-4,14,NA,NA,CASSVDGGDEKLFF,TGTGCCAGCAGCGTAGATGGGGGGGATGAAAAACTGTTTTTT
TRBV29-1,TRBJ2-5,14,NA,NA,CSVGSAGSMETQYF,TGCAGCGTGGGGAGCGCAGGTTCGATGGAGACCCAGTACTTC
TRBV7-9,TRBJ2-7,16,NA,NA,CASSLVTGRGYNEQYF,TGTGCCAGCAGCTTGGTTACAGGGAGGGGTTACAACGAGCAGTACTTC
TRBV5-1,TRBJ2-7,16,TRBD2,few,CASSSGLTSGTNEQYF,TGCGCCAGCAGTTCCGGTTTAACTAGCGGGACTAACGAGCAGTACTTC
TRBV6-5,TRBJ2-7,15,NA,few,CASSLSRDTRYEQYF,TGTGCCAGCAGCCTCAGTCGGGACACAAGATACGAGCAGTACTTC